Below, one T cell receptor beta chain is given with its context. Its antigen is unidentified. The data originate from a study of cytomegalovirus exposure and HLA in healthy donors. Findings and limits, study-wide: The authors enumerated 150 to 200 TCR beta chains as linked to cytomegalovirus. Reportedly, cytomegalovirus status was diagnosed with high sensitivity and specificity.

Clones were read by immunoSEQ multiplex PCR, and TCRdb kept only the in-frame ones, dropping some. Among 180,000 or so clones listed, 80% to 90% were seen once. The CDR3 sequence is 14 residues long. Germline V gene sequence: CDR1 GTSNPN, CDR2 SVGIG (reference sequence). V shed 3 bases and J 4 bases; nucleotides not matched to a gene: 7. V gene TRBV30 combines with J gene TRBJ1-1; 8 nucleotides line up with TRBD1. This clonotype was sampled from a woman aged 25-40 years in good health and CMV-seropositive. The specimen sequenced was PBMCs. This CDR3 reads CAWSVPGGFTEAFF. CDR3 coding DNA: TGTGCCTGGAGCGTTCCAGGGGGCTTCACTGAAGCTTTCTTT.